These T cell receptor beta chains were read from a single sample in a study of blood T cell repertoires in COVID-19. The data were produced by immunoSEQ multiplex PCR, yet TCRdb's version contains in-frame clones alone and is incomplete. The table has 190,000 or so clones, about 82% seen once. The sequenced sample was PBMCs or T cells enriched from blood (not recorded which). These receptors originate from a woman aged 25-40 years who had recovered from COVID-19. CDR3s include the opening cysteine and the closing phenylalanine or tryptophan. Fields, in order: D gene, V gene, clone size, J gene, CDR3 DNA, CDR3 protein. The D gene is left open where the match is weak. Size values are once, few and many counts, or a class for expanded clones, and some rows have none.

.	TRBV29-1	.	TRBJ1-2	TGCAGCGTTGAAGGATCAGGGCCTGCTAACTATGGCTACACCTTC	CSVEGSGPANYGYTF
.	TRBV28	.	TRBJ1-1	TGTGCCAGCAGTTCGCGCAAAGGGGTCACTGAAGCTTTCTTT	CASSSRKGVTEAFF
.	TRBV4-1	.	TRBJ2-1	TGCGCCAGCAGCCAACAGGTCGGGGATGAGCAGTTCTTC	CASSQQVGDEQFF
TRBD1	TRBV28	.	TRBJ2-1	TGTGCCAGCACCCTTCTCACAGGGGGCCACGAGCAGTTCTTC	CASTLLTGGHEQFF
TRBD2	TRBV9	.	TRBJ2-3	TGTGCCAGCAGCCCGACTAGCGGGAGGCCAGATACGCAGTATTTT	CASSPTSGRPDTQYF
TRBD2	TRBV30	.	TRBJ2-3	TGTGCCTGGAGGCCCCCCGGGAGGGCCCCAGATACGCAGTATTTT	CAWRPPGRAPDTQYF
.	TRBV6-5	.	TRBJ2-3	TGTGCCACCAAACAAGCGCGAGACACAGATACGCAGTATTTT	CATKQARDTDTQYF
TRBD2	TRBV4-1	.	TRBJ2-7	TGCGCCAGCAGCCAGGGACTAGCGGGTGTCTACGAGCAGTACTTC	CASSQGLAGVYEQYF
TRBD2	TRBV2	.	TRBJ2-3	TGTGCCAGCAGTGAAGTCCTAGCGGCTATCGGCACAGATACGCAGTATTTT	CASSEVLAAIGTDTQYF
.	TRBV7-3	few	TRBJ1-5	TGTGCCAGCAGCTTAGGGGCTAATCAGCCCCAGCATTTT	CASSLGANQPQHF
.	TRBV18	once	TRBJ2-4	TGTGCCAGCTCATCCGGGGGCAAAAACATTCAGTACTTC	CASSSGGKNIQYF
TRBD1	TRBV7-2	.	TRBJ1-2	TGTGCCAGCAGCTTCGACAGGGGGCATGGCTACACCTTC	CASSFDRGHGYTF
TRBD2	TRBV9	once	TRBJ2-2	TGTGCCAGCAGCACGAAACCGGGACTAGCGGTAACCGGGGAGCTGTTTTTT	CASSTKPGLAVTGELFF